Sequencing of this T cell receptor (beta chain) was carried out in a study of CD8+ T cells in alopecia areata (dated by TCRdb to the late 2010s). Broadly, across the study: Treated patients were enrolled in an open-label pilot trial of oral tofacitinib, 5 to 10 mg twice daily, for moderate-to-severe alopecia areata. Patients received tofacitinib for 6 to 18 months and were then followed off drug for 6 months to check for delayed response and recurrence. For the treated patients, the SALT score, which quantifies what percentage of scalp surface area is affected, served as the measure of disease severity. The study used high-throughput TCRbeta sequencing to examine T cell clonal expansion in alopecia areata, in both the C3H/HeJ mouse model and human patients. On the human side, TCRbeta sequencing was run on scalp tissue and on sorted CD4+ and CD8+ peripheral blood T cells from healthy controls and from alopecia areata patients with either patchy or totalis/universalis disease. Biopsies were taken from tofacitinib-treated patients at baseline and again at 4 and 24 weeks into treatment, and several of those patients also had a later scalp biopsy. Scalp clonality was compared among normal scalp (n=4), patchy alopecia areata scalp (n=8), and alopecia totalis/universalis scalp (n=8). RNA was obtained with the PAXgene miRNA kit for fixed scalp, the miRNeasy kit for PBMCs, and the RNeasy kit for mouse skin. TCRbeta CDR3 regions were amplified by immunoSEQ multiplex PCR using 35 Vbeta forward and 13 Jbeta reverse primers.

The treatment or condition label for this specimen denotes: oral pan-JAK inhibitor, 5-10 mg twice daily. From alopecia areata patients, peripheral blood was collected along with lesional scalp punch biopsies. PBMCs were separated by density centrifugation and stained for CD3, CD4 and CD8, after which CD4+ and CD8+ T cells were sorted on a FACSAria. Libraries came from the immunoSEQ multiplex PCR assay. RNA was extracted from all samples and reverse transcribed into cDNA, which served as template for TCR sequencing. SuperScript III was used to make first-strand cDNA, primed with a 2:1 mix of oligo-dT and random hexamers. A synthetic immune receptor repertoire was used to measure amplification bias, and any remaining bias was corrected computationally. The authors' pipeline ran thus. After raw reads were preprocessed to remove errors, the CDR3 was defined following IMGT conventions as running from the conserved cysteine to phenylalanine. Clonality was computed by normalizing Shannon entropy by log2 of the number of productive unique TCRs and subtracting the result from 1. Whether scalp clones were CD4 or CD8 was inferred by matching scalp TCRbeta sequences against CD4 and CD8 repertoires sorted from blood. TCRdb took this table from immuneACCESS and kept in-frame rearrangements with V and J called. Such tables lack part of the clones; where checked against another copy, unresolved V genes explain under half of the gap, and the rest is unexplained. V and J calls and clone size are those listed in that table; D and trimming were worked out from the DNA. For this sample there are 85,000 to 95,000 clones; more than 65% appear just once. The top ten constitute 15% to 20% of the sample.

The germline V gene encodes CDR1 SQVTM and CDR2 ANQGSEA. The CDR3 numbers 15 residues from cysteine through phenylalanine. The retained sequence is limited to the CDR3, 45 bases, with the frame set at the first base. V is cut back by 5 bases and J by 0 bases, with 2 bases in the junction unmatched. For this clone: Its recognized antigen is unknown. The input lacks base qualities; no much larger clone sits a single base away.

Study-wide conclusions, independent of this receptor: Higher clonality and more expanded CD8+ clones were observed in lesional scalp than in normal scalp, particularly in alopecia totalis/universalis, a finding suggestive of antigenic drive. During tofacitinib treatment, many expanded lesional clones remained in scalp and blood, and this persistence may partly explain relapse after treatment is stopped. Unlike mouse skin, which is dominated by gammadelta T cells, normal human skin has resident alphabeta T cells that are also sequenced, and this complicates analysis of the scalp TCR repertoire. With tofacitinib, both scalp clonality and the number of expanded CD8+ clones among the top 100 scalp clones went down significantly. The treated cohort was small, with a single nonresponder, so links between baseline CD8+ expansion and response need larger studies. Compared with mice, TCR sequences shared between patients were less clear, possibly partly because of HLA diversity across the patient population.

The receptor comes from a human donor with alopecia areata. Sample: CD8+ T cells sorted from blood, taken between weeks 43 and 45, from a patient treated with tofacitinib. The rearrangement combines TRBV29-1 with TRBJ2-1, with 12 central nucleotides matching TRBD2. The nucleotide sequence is TGCAGCGTTACTAGCGGGGGGAGCTCCTACAATGAGCAGTTCTTC. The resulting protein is CSVTSGGSSYNEQFF.